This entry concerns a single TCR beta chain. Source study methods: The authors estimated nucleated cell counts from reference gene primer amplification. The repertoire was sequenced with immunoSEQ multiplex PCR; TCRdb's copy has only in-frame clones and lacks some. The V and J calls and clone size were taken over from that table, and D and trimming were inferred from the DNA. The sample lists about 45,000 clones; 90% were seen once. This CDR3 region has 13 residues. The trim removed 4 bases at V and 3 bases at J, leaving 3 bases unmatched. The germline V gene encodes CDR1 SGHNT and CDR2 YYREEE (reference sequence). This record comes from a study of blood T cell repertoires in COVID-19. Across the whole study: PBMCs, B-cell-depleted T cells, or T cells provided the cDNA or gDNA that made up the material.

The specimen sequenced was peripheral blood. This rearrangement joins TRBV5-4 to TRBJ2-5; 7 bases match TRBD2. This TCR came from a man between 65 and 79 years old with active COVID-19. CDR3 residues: CASSNLAEETQYF. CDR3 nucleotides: TGTGCCAGCAGCAATCTAGCGGAAGAGACCCAGTACTTC.